This T cell receptor beta chain emerged from a study of blood T cell repertoires in COVID-19. Study-level information: PBMCs, B-cell-depleted T cells, or T cells provided the cDNA or gDNA that made up the material.

The CDR3 loop spans 15 amino acids. Germline assignment: CDR1 SGHNT and CDR2 YYREEE (reference sequence). V was clipped by 2 bases and J by 1 base; unmatched bases: 2. The method was immunoSEQ multiplex PCR; TCRdb's version includes in-frame clones alone and lacks a portion of them. The data contain 330,000 or so clones, under 95% of them seen just once; the ten biggest clones take up roughly 18%. Self-reported history from a screening survey and questionnaire set each donor's cohort. Symptom resolution, clearance, or two negative PCRs marked donors in Cohort 3 as recovered. The clonotype comes from a woman in her thirties who had recovered from COVID-19. The sample was PBMCs or T cells enriched from blood (not recorded which). The chain has TRBV5-4 and TRBJ2-3; 9 bases agree with TRBD2. CDR3 sequence reads: CASSFQRGGTDTQYF. The CDR3 DNA sequence: TGTGCCAGCAGCTTCCAGCGGGGGGGCACAGATACGCAGTATTTT.